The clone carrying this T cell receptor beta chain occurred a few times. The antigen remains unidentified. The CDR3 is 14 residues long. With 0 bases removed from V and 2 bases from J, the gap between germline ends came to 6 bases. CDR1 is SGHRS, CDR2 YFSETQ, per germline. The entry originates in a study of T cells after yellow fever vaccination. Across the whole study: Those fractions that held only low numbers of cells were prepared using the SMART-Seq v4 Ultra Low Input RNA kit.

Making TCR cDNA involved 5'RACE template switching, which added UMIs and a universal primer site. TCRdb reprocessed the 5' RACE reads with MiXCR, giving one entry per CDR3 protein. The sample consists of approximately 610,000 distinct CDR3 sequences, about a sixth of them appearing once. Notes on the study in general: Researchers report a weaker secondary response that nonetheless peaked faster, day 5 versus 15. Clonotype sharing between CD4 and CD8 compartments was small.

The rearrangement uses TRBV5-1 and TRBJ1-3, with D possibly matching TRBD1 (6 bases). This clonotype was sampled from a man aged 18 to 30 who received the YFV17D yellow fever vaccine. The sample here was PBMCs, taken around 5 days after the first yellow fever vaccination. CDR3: CASSLGQAGNTIYF. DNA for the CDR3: TGCGCCAGCAGCTTGGGACAGGCTGGAAACACCATATATTTT.